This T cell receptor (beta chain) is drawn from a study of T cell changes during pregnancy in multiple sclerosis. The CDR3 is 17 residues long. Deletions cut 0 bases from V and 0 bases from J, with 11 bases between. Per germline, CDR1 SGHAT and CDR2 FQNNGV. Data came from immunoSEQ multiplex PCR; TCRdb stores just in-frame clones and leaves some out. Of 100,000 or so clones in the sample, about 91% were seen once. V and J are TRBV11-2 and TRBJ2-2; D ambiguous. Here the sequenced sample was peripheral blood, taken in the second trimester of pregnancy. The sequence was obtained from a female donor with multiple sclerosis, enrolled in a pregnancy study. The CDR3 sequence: CASSLEVSGPNTGELFF. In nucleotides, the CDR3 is TGTGCCAGCAGCTTAGAGGTTTCGGGTCCGAACACCGGGGAGCTGTTTTTT.